This T cell receptor (beta chain) stems from a study of blood T cell repertoires in COVID-19. TCRdb's copy holds only in-frame clones and misses some; the assay was immunoSEQ multiplex PCR. The table includes some 400,000 clones, approximately 90% detected once. The germline V gene encodes CDR1 LNHDA and CDR2 SQIVND (reference sequence). The V end was cut by 4 bases, the J end by 6 bases, with 13 bases between. The CDR3 is 14 residues long. This TCR was recovered from a man in his thirties or forties who had recovered from COVID-19. What was sequenced was PBMCs or T cells enriched from blood (not recorded which). The rearrangement joins TRBV19 to TRBJ2-1; D possibly corresponds to TRBD2 (6 bases). The CDR3 nucleotides read TGTGCCAGTAGTAGGCGCGGGGCGGTCAATGAGCAGTTCTTC. This encodes CASSRRGAVNEQFF.